The present T cell receptor beta chain was sequenced within a study of CD8+ T cells in alopecia areata listed by TCRdb under 2018. About the study as a whole: Treated patients were enrolled in an open-label pilot trial of oral tofacitinib, 5 to 10 mg twice daily, for moderate-to-severe alopecia areata. In humans, TCRbeta sequencing was performed on scalp tissue and on sorted CD4+ and CD8+ peripheral blood T cells from healthy controls and from patients with patchy or totalis/universalis alopecia areata. TCRbeta CDR3 regions were amplified by immunoSEQ multiplex PCR using 35 Vbeta forward and 13 Jbeta reverse primers. Clonality in the scalp was compared among normal scalp (n=4), patchy alopecia areata scalp (n=8), and alopecia totalis/universalis scalp (n=8). RNA was obtained with the PAXgene miRNA kit for fixed scalp, the miRNeasy kit for PBMCs, and the RNeasy kit for mouse skin. Patients on tofacitinib were biopsied at baseline and after 4 and 24 weeks of treatment, and several of the patients also had a later scalp biopsy. The study used high-throughput TCRbeta sequencing to examine T cell clonal expansion in alopecia areata, in both the C3H/HeJ mouse model and human patients. Tofacitinib was given for 6 to 18 months, followed by 6 months of follow-up off drug to assess delayed response and recurrence.

At the junction V is shortened by 2 bases and J by 4 bases, with 15 bases in between. There are 15 amino acids in the CDR3, from cysteine to phenylalanine inclusive. Solely the CDR3 DNA is kept, with 45 bases framed from the first base. CDR1 and CDR2 are read off the germline V gene as SGHDT and YYEEEE. Study-wide conclusions, independent of this receptor: Resident alphabeta T cells in normal human skin are also sequenced, complicating scalp TCR repertoire analysis, unlike mouse skin dominated by gammadelta T cells. Shared TCR sequences between patients were less evident than in mice, which may be partly attributable to HLA diversity in the patient population. Compared with normal scalp, lesional scalp, particularly in alopecia totalis/universalis, had higher clonality and more expanded CD8+ clones, which suggests antigenic drive.

This clone has more than one count but fewer than ten. Its antigen remains unidentified. No base qualities exist here, and no much larger clone lies one base off it. Library preparation was by the immunoSEQ multiplex PCR assay. RNA was extracted from all samples and reverse transcribed into cDNA, which served as template for TCR sequencing. First-strand cDNA was synthesized with SuperScript III using a 2:1 mix of oligo-dT and random hexamers. A synthetic immune receptor repertoire was used to assess amplification bias, and residual bias was removed computationally. The authors' analysis ran thus. Raw reads were preprocessed to remove errors, and CDR3 was defined according to IMGT conventions as the region from the conserved cysteine to phenylalanine. Clonality was calculated as 1 minus Shannon entropy normalized by log2 of the number of productive unique TCRs. Whether each scalp clone was CD4 or CD8 was inferred by checking scalp TCRbeta sequences against the CD4 and CD8 repertoires from sorted blood. The table was pulled from immuneACCESS by TCRdb, which kept in-frame rearrangements only. Such tables lose some clones; where checked, under half of the loss comes from unresolved V genes, and the rest has no known cause. V and J calls and clone size are as listed in that table; D and trimming were resolved from the DNA. Recorded for this sample are 90,000 to 150,000 clones; about two fifths of them occurred a single time. The top ten hold approximately 3.3% of the sample.

Lesional scalp punch biopsies and peripheral blood were collected from alopecia areata patients. PBMCs were separated by density centrifugation and stained for CD3, CD4 and CD8, after which CD4+ and CD8+ T cells were sorted on a FACSAria. The sample taken for sequencing was CD4+ T cells sorted from blood. The sequence was obtained from a human donor with alopecia areata. The chain links TRBV5-6 with TRBJ1-2; there is no confident call for the D gene. In nucleotide form, the sequence is TGTGCCAGCAGCTTTCCCGGGTCTCAAGCCTATGGCTACACCTTC. Translated, it gives CASSFPGSQAYGYTF.